This T cell receptor beta chain was obtained from a study of cytomegalovirus exposure and HLA in healthy donors. Study-wide context: The same platform was used for the 100 to 150 validation repertoires and the roughly 670 first-cohort repertoires, a later analysis reported. Findings and limits, study-wide: Cytomegalovirus status was reportedly diagnosed by the classifier with high sensitivity and specificity.

With respect to this clone: Its target is not known.

Germline V gives CDR1 SGDLS, CDR2 YYNGEE. The CDR3 extends over 16 amino acids. The V end was cut by 4 bases, the J end by 4 bases, with 17 bases between. Using immunoSEQ multiplex PCR, the repertoire was profiled, and TCRdb retains in-frame clones only, with some absent. The data contain over 150,000 clones, 86% of them seen just once; the ten biggest clones take up about 20%. The genes are TRBV9 and TRBJ2-2; D might be TRBD1 (6 bases). The receptor comes from a man between 18 and 29 years old in good health and CMV-seropositive. The sequenced sample consisted of PBMCs. CDR3 nucleotide sequence: TGTGCCAGCAGCCCCCAAACAGGGTCGAGCACCGGGGAGCTGTTTTTT. Translating it yields CASSPQTGSSTGELFF.